Described below is a single T cell receptor (beta chain) sequence and its context. Its antigen is undetermined. The data derive from a study of T cell responses to AZD1222 COVID-19 vaccine. Background on the study: It was second doses at about 4 or about 12 weeks that were pooled. General observations from the study: Donors in the cohort were predominantly white British and more often female, and clonal diversity was possibly underestimated. The peak T cell response came first, and repertoires were sampled only after it. Spike-specific TCR breadth and depth grew following two AZD1222 doses.

Produced via immunoSEQ multiplex PCR; TCRdb's table is partial and in-frame only. The table includes some 110,000 clones, roughly 90% detected once. CDR3 length: 13 amino acids. Trimming shortened V by 5 bases and J by 7 bases, and 13 bases separated the two germline ends. From germline, CDR1 is MNHEY and CDR2 SVGEGT. The genes are TRBV6-2 or TRBV6-3 and TRBJ2-3; weak D call: TRBD1 (5 bases). The clonotype comes from an adult in good health. The sequencing used peripheral blood, collected on day 0 of AZD1222 vaccination. The CDR3 DNA follows: TGTGCCAGCAGTCAACTTGACAGACATACGCAGTATTTT. Residues: CASSQLDRHTQYF.